These 24 T cell receptor beta chains were all obtained from the same sample, sequenced in a study of cytomegalovirus exposure and HLA in healthy donors. The study ran its PCR with 60 Vbeta and 13 Jbeta primers. Assay: immunoSEQ multiplex PCR; the TCRdb copy retains only in-frame clones and omits some. The sample contains some 210,000 clones, about 80% of which appear only once. Material: PBMCs. The receptors stem from a woman aged 45 to 65 in good health and CMV-seropositive.

This sequence joins TRBV6-4 and TRBJ2-3; 9 nucleotides match TRBD2. Germline V gene lookup returns CDR1 MRHNA and CDR2 SNTAGT. With 0 bases clipped from V and 1 base from J, the junction kept 5 bases outside the gene matches. The CDR3 has 17 amino acids. In DNA, the CDR3 is TGTGCCAGCAGTGACTCTGGCGGGGGGGCCGGCACAGATACGCAGTATTTT. Amino acid sequence: CASSDSGGGAGTDTQYF.

This clone has a handful of counts. V usage is TRBV28 and J usage is TRBJ2-3, with D uncertain. CDR3 length equals 12 residues. Trimming pared 6 bases from V and 7 bases from J, leaving 11 bases between. Germline CDR1 and CDR2: MDHEN and SYDVKM. In DNA form, the CDR3 reads TGTGCCAGCAGACAGTCCAGAAATACGCAGTATTTT. This gives the protein CASRQSRNTQYF.

This chain joins TRBV19 and TRBJ1-2; the match to TRBD1 covers 7 bases. Germline values: CDR1 LNHDA, CDR2 SQIVND (reference sequence). CDR3 length: 13 amino acids. The V gene end was trimmed by 10 bases and the J gene end by 7 bases; junction bases not matched to a gene: 12. CDR3 nucleotides: TGTGCCACACAACCGACAGGGTCCTTTGGCTACACCTTC. Translation gives CATQPTGSFGYTF.

The chain recombines TRBV27 with TRBJ1-2; D gene unclear. Trimming took 6 bases from V and 4 from J, leaving 18 bases between them. Germline CDR1 and CDR2: MNHEY and SMNVEV (reference sequence). CDR3 length: 15 amino acids. The CDR3 DNA follows: TGTGCCAGCAGCTCCGGGTCTTCCTCTTTCTATGGCTACACCTTC. This codes for CASSSGSSSFYGYTF.

The chain uses TRBV5-1 and TRBJ1-1, with TRBD1 as a possible D gene (6 bases). V was cut by 3 bases and J by 5 bases, with 14 bases left in between. This CDR3 spans 14 amino acids. Germline CDR1 is SGHRS and CDR2 is YFSETQ. The CDR3 nucleotides are TGCGCCAGCAGCTGGGAGGGAAGGGGGACTGAAGCTTTCTTT. It encodes CASSWEGRGTEAFF.

The rearrangement joins TRBV7-2 to TRBJ1-6; 11 nucleotides agree with TRBD1. The CDR3 covers 14 residues. Germline CDR1 SGHTA, CDR2 FQGNSA. The J segment lost 10 bases and the V segment lost 3 bases, leaving 2 bases of the junction unmatched. CDR3 amino acids: CASSLRTGGSPLHF. The CDR3 DNA is TGTGCCAGCAGCTTGCGGACAGGGGGCTCACCCCTCCACTTT.

This clone came up once. This chain links TRBV5-1 with TRBJ2-7, with 7 bases lining up with TRBD2. Germline lookup yields CDR1 SGHRS and CDR2 YFSETQ. This CDR3 has 14 amino acids. Losses at the gene ends were 4 bases for V and 2 bases for J; bases not matched to a gene: 6. Written as DNA, the CDR3 is TGCGCCAGCAGCCCGGGGGGATCACCCTACGAGCAGTACTTC. Encoded protein: CASSPGGSPYEQYF.

The chain joins TRBV11-2 to TRBJ1-3; D unclear. The V end lost 2 bases, the J end lost 8 bases, and 4 bases lay between the germline ends. CDR3 size: 11 residues. Germline V gives CDR1 SGHAT, CDR2 FQNNGV. The CDR3 DNA is TGTGCCAGCAGCTTACGTGACACCATATATTTT. Translating gives CASSLRDTIYF.

The genes are TRBV4-3 and TRBJ2-7, with D tentatively TRBD2 (5 bases). V was shortened by 0 bases and J by 2 bases, with 14 bases between the two germline ends. CDR1 and CDR2 (germline): LGHNA, YSLEER. The CDR3 is 16 amino acids. This CDR3 reads CASSQELGEGTYEQYF. The CDR3 coding sequence is TGCGCCAGCAGCCAAGAGTTGGGCGAGGGTACCTACGAGCAGTACTTC.

V is TRBV10-3 and J is TRBJ1-2; a possible D gene is TRBD1 (5 bases). The ends were cut back, 0 bases at V and 4 bases at J, with 18 bases in the middle. From germline, CDR1 is ENHRY and CDR2 SYGVKD. This CDR3 has 17 residues. The CDR3 loop reads CAISESLVDTLSYGYTF. CDR3 DNA sequence: TGTGCCATCAGTGAGTCTTTGGTGGACACCTTATCCTATGGCTACACCTTC.

The chain employs TRBV7-2 and TRBJ1-3; D is perhaps TRBD1 (5 bases). CDR1 and CDR2 from the germline V gene are SGHTA and FQGNSA. CDR3 length: 14 amino acids. V was shortened by 5 bases and J by 0 bases, with 8 bases between the two germline ends. The DNA of the CDR3 is TGTGCCAGCAGCCAAGACAGCTCTGGAAACACCATATATTTT. This encodes CASSQDSSGNTIYF.

The rearrangement uses TRBV5-1 and TRBJ2-3; D may be TRBD2 (7 bases). This CDR3 has 16 amino acids. Germline lookup yields CDR1 SGHRS and CDR2 YFSETQ. V was shortened by 4 bases and J by 0 bases, with 15 bases between the two germline ends. CDR3 residues: CASSLGGGPSTDTQYF. The CDR3 DNA sequence: TGCGCCAGCAGCCTTGGGGGGGGCCCTAGCACAGATACGCAGTATTTT.

The genes are TRBV5-8 and TRBJ1-5; TRBD1 matches 7 bases. Germline loops: CDR1 SGHTS, CDR2 YDEGEE. J lost 5 bases, V lost 2 bases, and 13 bases had no gene match. This CDR3 comprises 17 residues. The CDR3, as DNA: TGTGCCAGCAGCTTTAATTCCGGGACAGCGATTTATCAGCCCCAGCATTTT. Translating it yields CASSFNSGTAIYQPQHF.

Of note for this clone: The junction differs from germline at one of its ends, possibly a read error. V is TRBV29-1 and J is TRBJ1-1; 7 nucleotides line up with TRBD1. Per the germline V gene, CDR1 is SQVTM and CDR2 is ANQGSEA. The CDR3 runs 13 residues. This CDR3 is CSAEGQAPREAFF. The CDR3 DNA reads as TGCAGCGCTGAAGGACAGGCGCCACGGGAAGCTTTCTTT.

This chain uses TRBV7-3 with TRBJ2-1; TRBD2 aligns across 9 bases. Per the germline V gene, CDR1 is SGHTA and CDR2 is FQGTGA. The CDR3 contains 21 residues. Germline trimming cut 1 base from V and 0 bases from J; bases unmatched to any gene: 16. The CDR3 DNA sequence: TGTGCCAGCAGCTTAAGTTTCCCTCCATCGATAGCGGGGGACTCCTACAATGAGCAGTTCTTC. It encodes CASSLSFPPSIAGDSYNEQFF.

This chain joins TRBV15 and TRBJ1-3; 8 nucleotides align to TRBD1. Unmatched junction bases numbered 8, after V lost 8 bases and J lost 2 bases. The germline gives CDR1 LNHNV, CDR2 YYDKDF (reference sequence). The CDR3 length is 15 residues. The DNA of the CDR3 is TGTGCCACCGCCCGAGGACAGGGAGCTGGAAACACCATATATTTT. It codes for CATARGQGAGNTIYF.

This sequence joins TRBV2 and TRBJ1-2; 9 bases map to TRBD1. Germline V gene lookup returns CDR1 SNHLY and CDR2 FYNNEI. V lost 2 bases and J lost 2; bases outside the gene matches: 3. The CDR3 spans 15 residues. The CDR3 sequence: CASSELQGANYGYTF. The CDR3 nucleotides are TGTGCCAGCAGTGAATTACAGGGGGCGAACTATGGCTACACCTTC.

The chain uses TRBV7-3 and TRBJ1-4; D is unclear. This CDR3 comprises 13 residues. The germline V gene has CDR1 SGHTA and CDR2 FQGTGA. Deletions cut 2 bases from V and 7 bases from J, with 8 bases between. The CDR3 nucleotides are TGTGCCAGCAGCTTAGGGCAAGGTGAAAAACTGTTTTTT. Amino acid sequence: CASSLGQGEKLFF.

This clone was observed a few times. The chain recombines TRBV27 with TRBJ1-6; no clear D gene. Trimming removed 5 bases from V and 7 bases from J, with 18 bases in between. This CDR3 is 16 amino acids long. The germline V gene encodes CDR1 MNHEY and CDR2 SMNVEV (reference sequence). The CDR3 loop is CASSIGGRGYNSPLHF. The CDR3 bases are TGTGCCAGCAGTATAGGAGGGCGCGGGTACAATTCACCCCTCCACTTT.

The chain combines TRBV12-5 with TRBJ1-5; D is unresolved. The CDR3 runs 13 residues. V lost 1 base, J lost 5 bases, and 6 bases lay in between. Looked up from germline, CDR1 is LGHNT and CDR2 is FRNRAP. The chain's CDR3 is CASGLDGDQPQHF. CDR3 bases: TGTGCTAGTGGTTTGGACGGGGATCAGCCCCAGCATTTT.

This chain joins TRBV7-9 and TRBJ1-1, with 8 positions matching TRBD1. Per the germline V gene, CDR1 is SEHNR and CDR2 is FQNEAQ (reference sequence). The J segment lost 4 bases and the V segment lost 3 bases, leaving 4 bases of the junction unmatched. The CDR3 is made up of 14 amino acids. The CDR3: CASSFGDRGTEAFF. CDR3 nucleotides: TGTGCCAGCAGCTTCGGAGACAGGGGCACTGAAGCTTTCTTT.

The chain links TRBV5-1 to TRBJ1-3; 7 nucleotides line up with TRBD1. From germline, CDR1 is SGHRS and CDR2 YFSETQ. With 3 bases clipped from V and 0 bases from J, the junction kept 6 bases outside the gene matches. The CDR3 length is 16 residues. CDR3 residues: CASSSMGQTSGNTIYF. The CDR3, as DNA: TGCGCCAGCAGCTCCATGGGACAGACCTCTGGAAACACCATATATTTT.

The chain recombines TRBV9 with TRBJ2-7; 9 nucleotides match TRBD1. The CDR3 runs 16 residues. V trimming: 0 bases; J trimming: 2 bases; junction bases outside the gene matches: 6. From germline, CDR1 is SGDLS and CDR2 YYNGEE. The CDR3 region has the DNA TGTGCCAGCAGCGTAGGAGGGACAGGGACCACCTACGAGCAGTACTTC. This sequence encodes CASSVGGTGTTYEQYF.

The chain has TRBV7-2 and TRBJ2-7; no clear D. The CDR3 runs 14 residues. Germline V CDR1 and CDR2: SGHTA, FQGNSA. V lost 1 base and J lost 3, with 10 bases in between. CDR3 amino acids: CASSLEWADYEQYF. The DNA for the CDR3 is TGTGCCAGCAGCTTAGAGTGGGCAGACTACGAGCAGTACTTC.